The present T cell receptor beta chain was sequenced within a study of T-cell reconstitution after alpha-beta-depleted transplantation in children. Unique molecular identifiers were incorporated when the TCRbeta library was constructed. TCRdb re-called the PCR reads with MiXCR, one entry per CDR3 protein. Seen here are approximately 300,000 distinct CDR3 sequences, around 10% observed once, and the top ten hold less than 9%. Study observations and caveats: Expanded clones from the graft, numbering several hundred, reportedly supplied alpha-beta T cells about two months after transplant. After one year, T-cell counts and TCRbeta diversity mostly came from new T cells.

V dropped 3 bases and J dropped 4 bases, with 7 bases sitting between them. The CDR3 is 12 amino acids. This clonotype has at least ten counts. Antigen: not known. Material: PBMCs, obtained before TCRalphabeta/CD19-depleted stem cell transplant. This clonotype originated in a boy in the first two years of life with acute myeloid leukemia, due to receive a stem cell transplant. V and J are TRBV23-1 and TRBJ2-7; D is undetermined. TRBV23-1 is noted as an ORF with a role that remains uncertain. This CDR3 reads CASSQNVYEQYF. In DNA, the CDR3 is TGCGCCAGCAGTCAGAACGTGTACGAGCAGTACTTC.